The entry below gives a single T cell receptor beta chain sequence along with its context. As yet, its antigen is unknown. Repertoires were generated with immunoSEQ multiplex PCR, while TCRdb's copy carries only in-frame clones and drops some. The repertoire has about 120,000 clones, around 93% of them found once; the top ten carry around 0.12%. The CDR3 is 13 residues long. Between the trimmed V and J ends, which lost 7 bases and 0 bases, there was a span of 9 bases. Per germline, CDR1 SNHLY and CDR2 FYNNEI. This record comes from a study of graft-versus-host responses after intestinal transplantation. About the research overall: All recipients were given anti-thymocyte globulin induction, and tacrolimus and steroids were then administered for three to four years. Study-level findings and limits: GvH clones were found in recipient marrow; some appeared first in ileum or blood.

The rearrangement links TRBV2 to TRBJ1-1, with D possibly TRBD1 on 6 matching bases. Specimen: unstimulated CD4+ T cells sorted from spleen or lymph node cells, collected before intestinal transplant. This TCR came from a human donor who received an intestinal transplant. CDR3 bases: TGTGCCAGCACAGGGGATATGAACACTGAAGCTTTCTTT. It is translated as CASTGDMNTEAFF.